The next 32 T cell receptor beta chains were all read from a single sample in a study of blood T cell repertoires in COVID-19. The protocol was immunoSEQ multiplex PCR, while the TCRdb copy is restricted to in-frame clones and leaves out a portion. The sample includes 310,000 or so clones, approximately 90% of them seen just once. Material: peripheral blood. These receptors were obtained from a woman aged 45-65 years with active or convalescent COVID-19.

The rearrangement uses TRBV28 and TRBJ1-6, with D unresolved. CDR1 and CDR2 from the germline V gene are MDHEN and SYDVKM. This CDR3 has 12 residues. V lost 4 bases and J 14 bases, leaving 12 bases between the germline ends. CDR3: CASSSGSGSLHF. As DNA, the CDR3 is TGTGCCAGCAGTTCGGGGTCGGGGTCCCTCCACTTT. Complete variable domain (other parts from reference TRBV28 and TRBJ1-6): DVKVTQSSRYLVKRTGEKVFLECVQDMDHENMFWYRQDPGLGLRLIYFSYDVKMKEKGDIPEGYSVSREKKERFSLILESASTNQTSMYLCASSSGSGSLHFGNGTRLTVT.

The chain combines TRBV19 with TRBJ1-5; D ambiguous. This CDR3 is 13 amino acids long. The germline V and J ends were trimmed by 3 bases and 4 bases, with 7 bases remaining between them. Germline values: CDR1 LNHDA, CDR2 SQIVND (reference sequence). The CDR3 loop reads CASSIEENQPQHF. CDR3 sequence (DNA): TGTGCCAGTAGTATCGAGGAAAATCAGCCCCAGCATTTT.

This clone has only a few counts. The chain recombines TRBV6-6 with TRBJ1-1; D is ambiguous. There are 14 residues in the CDR3. Germline assignment: CDR1 MNHNY and CDR2 SVGAGI (reference sequence). Trimming left V 4 bases short and J 1 base short, with 10 bases between. The CDR3 DNA reads TGTGCCAGCAGTTCACAGATGTGGAACACTGAAGCTTTCTTT. Protein product: CASSSQMWNTEAFF.

The rearrangement joins TRBV18 to TRBJ2-7; the match to TRBD1 covers 9 bases. The CDR3 loop spans 17 amino acids. Trimming removed 4 bases from V and 0 bases from J; junction bases left unmatched: 10. Germline V gene sequence: CDR1 KGHSH, CDR2 LQKENI. In nucleotides, the CDR3 is TGTGCCAGCTCACTTACGAATACAGGGGGCGGCTCCTACGAGCAGTACTTC. This codes for CASSLTNTGGGSYEQYF. The full variable domain, with the rest looked up from reference TRBV18 and TRBJ2-7, is NAGVMQNPRHLVRRRGQEARLRCSPMKGHSHVYWYRQLPEEGLKFMVYLQKENIIDESGMPKERFSAEFPKEGPSILRIQQVVRGDSAAYFCASSLTNTGGGSYEQYFGPGTRLTVT.

The rearrangement links TRBV6-5 to TRBJ2-1; TRBD2 aligns across 12 bases. This CDR3 has 14 residues. J gave up 8 bases and V 8 bases, and 7 bases lay outside the gene matches. CDR1 is MNHEY and CDR2 is SVGAGI in the germline V gene. CDR3 sequence: CASGLAGGPHEQFF. DNA of the CDR3: TGTGCCAGCGGTCTAGCGGGAGGGCCCCATGAGCAGTTCTTC.

This clone came up a few times. CDR3 in DNA: TGTGCCAGCAGCTTCTCGGGGGGCCAGAACACTGAAGCTTTCTTT. Translated, it gives CASSFSGGQNTEAFF. The V and J genes are TRBV7-3 and TRBJ1-1; possibly TRBD1 for D (6 bases). The length of the CDR3 is 15 residues. With 3 bases removed from V and 1 base from J, the gap between germline ends came to 12 bases. Germline CDR1 reads SGHTA; CDR2 reads FQGTGA.

This chain uses TRBV30 with TRBJ1-1; D may be TRBD1 (5 bases). Germline CDR1 reads GTSNPN; CDR2 reads SVGIG (reference sequence). V was trimmed by 7 bases and J by 1 base, leaving 13 bases between them. This CDR3 is 13 amino acids long. CDR3 residues: CAYAGWANTEAFF. The CDR3 region has the DNA TGTGCCTACGCAGGGTGGGCGAACACTGAAGCTTTCTTT.

The gene calls are TRBV19 and TRBJ2-7; maybe TRBD2 (6 bases). CDR1 LNHDA and CDR2 SQIVND come from the germline V gene (reference sequence). The ends were cut back, 3 bases at V and 7 bases at J, with 22 bases in the middle. The CDR3 sequence is 16 residues long. The CDR3 bases are TGTGCCAGTAGTATTCAAGTCGGATGGGAGGTACGGGAGCAGTACTTC. Translated, it gives CASSIQVGWEVREQYF.

The chain combines TRBV6-4 with TRBJ2-1; perhaps TRBD2 as D (6 bases). V was trimmed by 10 bases and J by 6 bases, leaving 22 bases between them. The CDR3 runs to 15 residues. Germline CDR1 reads MRHNA; CDR2 reads SNTAGT. The CDR3 DNA is TGTGCCACACGCCCCTCCGGGAGCGAGGGCAATGAGCAGTTCTTC. Encoded protein: CATRPSGSEGNEQFF.

The chain combines TRBV28 with TRBJ1-1, with unresolved D. This CDR3 region has 13 residues. The ends were cut back, 4 bases at V and 5 bases at J, with 11 bases in the middle. Germline assignment: CDR1 MDHEN and CDR2 SYDVKM. The CDR3 spells CASSSTGGTEAFF. CDR3 sequence (DNA): TGTGCCAGCAGTTCCACTGGAGGGACTGAAGCTTTCTTT.

This chain connects TRBV19 to TRBJ2-1; 9 bases match TRBD2. V lost 2 bases and J lost 4; bases outside the gene matches: 18. Germline CDR1 and CDR2: LNHDA and SQIVND (reference sequence). The CDR3 consists of 20 residues. This chain's CDR3 is CASSISPVQRGALLYNEQFF. The CDR3 DNA sequence: TGTGCCAGTAGTATATCGCCCGTCCAGCGGGGGGCCCTTCTATACAATGAGCAGTTCTTC. Drawing the rest from reference TRBV19 and TRBJ2-1, the complete variable domain is DGGITQSPKYLFRKEGQNVTLSCEQNLNHDAMYWYRQDPGQGLRLIYYSQIVNDFQKGDIAEGYSVSREKKESFPLTVTSAQKNPTAFYLCASSISPVQRGALLYNEQFFGPGTRLTVL.

The chain is built from TRBV6-5 and TRBJ2-2; TRBD2 matches 7 bases. The trim removed 8 bases at V and 0 bases at J, leaving 6 bases unmatched. Germline V gene sequence: CDR1 MNHEY, CDR2 SVGAGI. This CDR3 region has 15 residues. Here the CDR3 DNA reads TGTGCCAGCCGCTGGGACTACTCGAACACCGGGGAGCTGTTTTTT. This translates into CASRWDYSNTGELFF.

The rearrangement uses TRBV13 and TRBJ2-3, with D possibly being TRBD2 (6 bases). This CDR3 has 13 residues. In germline, CDR1 is PRHDT, CDR2 FYEKMQ (reference sequence). V lost 5 bases, J lost 8 bases, and 14 bases lay in between. CDR3 in DNA: TGTGCCAGCAGCCTACTAGCCGTAGGTACGCAGTATTTT. It specifies CASSLLAVGTQYF. Full variable domain (outside the CDR3, taken from reference TRBV13 and TRBJ2-3): AAGVIQSPRHLIKEKRETATLKCYPIPRHDTVYWYQQGPGQDPQFLISFYEKMQSDKGSIPDRFSAQQFSDYHSELNMSSLELGDSALYFCASSLLAVGTQYFGPGTRLTVL.

V is TRBV30 and J is TRBJ2-7; no reliable D call. The CDR3 contains 12 residues. Germline assignment: CDR1 GTSNPN and CDR2 SVGIG (reference sequence). V lost 5 bases and J 2 bases, leaving 10 bases between the germline ends. Written as DNA, the CDR3 is TGTGCCTGGGCCGGGTCGACCTACGAGCAGTACTTC. Amino acid sequence: CAWAGSTYEQYF.

V and J are TRBV15 and TRBJ2-1; 8 nucleotides align to TRBD2. This CDR3 region has 16 residues. Germline V gene data show CDR1 as LNHNV and CDR2 as YYDKDF (reference sequence). Trimming removed 5 bases from V and 1 base from J; junction bases left unmatched: 7. CDR3 amino acids: CATSRPGTRSYNEQFF. CDR3 bases: TGTGCCACCAGCCGGCCCGGGACTAGGTCCTACAATGAGCAGTTCTTC.

The V and J genes are TRBV4-1 and TRBJ2-1; 10 bases align to TRBD1. V trimming: 1 base; J trimming: 5 bases; junction bases outside the gene matches: 5. CDR1 and CDR2 from the germline V gene are MGHRA and YSYEKL. The CDR3 length is 16 residues. In DNA form, the CDR3 reads TGCGCCAGCAGCCAAGGACCCGGGACAGGGGACAATGAGCAGTTCTTC. Protein: CASSQGPGTGDNEQFF.

The V gene is TRBV7-8, the J gene TRBJ2-1; D is perhaps TRBD1 (6 bases). This CDR3 comprises 16 residues. Germline lookup yields CDR1 SGHVS and CDR2 FQNEAQ. V shed 5 bases and J shed 3 bases, with 17 bases lying between them. The CDR3 DNA sequence: TGTGCCAGCAGCATAACAGGGACAATTCTCTACAATGAGCAGTTCTTC. Amino acid sequence: CASSITGTILYNEQFF.

The V call is TRBV7-2, the J call TRBJ2-7; 7 bases are a match to TRBD2. Losses at the gene ends were 6 bases for V and 0 bases for J; bases not matched to a gene: 5. Germline V gives CDR1 SGHTA, CDR2 FQGNSA. The CDR3 has 14 residues. In DNA, the CDR3 is TGTGCCAGCAGACGACCGGGGGGCTCCTACGAGCAGTACTTC. Translated, it gives CASRRPGGSYEQYF.

The gene calls are TRBV5-6 and TRBJ2-1; TRBD1 matches 7 bases. With 4 bases clipped from V and 8 bases from J, the junction kept 6 bases outside the gene matches. CDR3 length: 13 amino acids. CDR1 SGHDT and CDR2 YYEEEE come from the germline V gene. The CDR3 DNA reads as TGTGCCAGCAGCGCTTACAGGGGCGATGAGCAGTTCTTC. It yields the protein CASSAYRGDEQFF.

The V call is TRBV7-2, the J call TRBJ1-1, with D perhaps TRBD1 (5 bases). Germline V gene data show CDR1 as SGHTA and CDR2 as FQGNSA. Between the trimmed V and J ends, which lost 3 bases and 1 base, there was a span of 12 bases. The CDR3 runs 15 residues. CDR3 coding DNA: TGTGCCAGCAGCTTCGGGGGGATAGGGAACACTGAAGCTTTCTTT. This sequence encodes CASSFGGIGNTEAFF.

This sequence joins TRBV6-5 and TRBJ1-1; TRBD1 agrees at 8 bases. Trimming cost V 6 bases and J 8 bases; bases outside gene matches: 5. Germline CDR1 reads MNHEY; CDR2 reads SVGAGI. The CDR3 has 12 residues. DNA of the CDR3: TGTGCCAGCAGCAAAAGACAGGGGGAAGCTTTCTTT. This gives the protein CASSKRQGEAFF.

This chain connects TRBV14 to TRBJ1-6; no firm D call. Trimming left V 2 bases short and J 12 bases short, with 11 bases between. Germline CDR1 SGHDN, CDR2 FVKESK. The CDR3 spans 13 residues. DNA for the CDR3: TGTGCCAGCAGCCAATATAGAGGAGGACCCCTCCACTTT. Translated: CASSQYRGGPLHF.

This chain joins TRBV24-1 and TRBJ1-2; TRBD1 matches 7 bases. The CDR3 sequence is 15 residues long. V trimming: 4 bases; J trimming: 0 bases; junction bases outside the gene matches: 4. The germline V gene has CDR1 KGHDR and CDR2 SFDVKD. The CDR3 region has the DNA TGTGCCACCAGTGAGGGGACAGACTCTAACTATGGCTACACCTTC. As protein: CATSEGTDSNYGYTF.

This chain joins TRBV6-5 and TRBJ1-1, with D uncertain. CDR3 size: 13 residues. Germline values: CDR1 MNHEY, CDR2 SVGAGI. Trimming stripped 5 bases from V and 2 bases from J, with 9 bases between. Written as DNA, the CDR3 is TGTGCCAGCAGTACCAGGATCAACACTGAAGCTTTCTTT. The encoded protein is CASSTRINTEAFF.

The V and J genes are TRBV9 and TRBJ1-1, with D possibly matching TRBD1 (5 bases). V was cut by 3 bases and J by 6 bases, with 15 bases left in between. Germline values: CDR1 SGDLS, CDR2 YYNGEE. CDR3 length: 14 amino acids. The CDR3, as DNA: TGTGCCAGCAGCGCCTCCGGGGGTTGGGCTGAAGCTTTCTTT. This sequence encodes CASSASGGWAEAFF. Using reference TRBV9 and TRBJ1-1 for the parts outside the CDR3, the full variable domain is DSGVTQTPKHLITATGQRVTLRCSPRSGDLSVYWYQQSLDQGLQFLIQYYNGEERAKGNILERFSAQQFPDLHSELNLSSLELGDSALYFCASSASGGWAEAFFGQGTRLTVV.

The CDR3 nucleotides read TGTGCCAGTAGTATGGGAGGGGTCAATGAGCAGTTCTTC. It translates to CASSMGGVNEQFF. This chain links TRBV19 with TRBJ2-1; TRBD2 agrees at 7 bases. The CDR3 contains 13 residues. The V and J ends lost 3 bases and 6 bases, in that order; junction bases with no gene match: 2. Germline V gives CDR1 LNHDA, CDR2 SQIVND (reference sequence).

J is TRBJ1-3 and V is TRBV4-1; weak D call: TRBD1 (5 bases). Germline-derived CDR1 and CDR2 are MGHRA and YSYEKL. This CDR3 is 15 amino acids long. Trimming stripped 4 bases from V and 1 base from J, with 11 bases between. CDR3 in DNA: TGCGCCAGCAGCCTCCGGGGGGTGTCTGGAAACACCATATATTTT. Protein product: CASSLRGVSGNTIYF.

This rearrangement joins TRBV2 to TRBJ1-1, with D unclear. The CDR3 length is 13 residues. Per germline, CDR1 SNHLY and CDR2 FYNNEI. The V end was cut by 1 base, the J end by 10 bases, with 13 bases between. Here the CDR3 reads CASSEDSRTRAFF. CDR3 in DNA: TGTGCCAGCAGTGAAGACAGTCGAACGAGAGCTTTCTTT.

Comments on this clone: The junction and the germline gene differ at one end; a read error may be behind it. This rearrangement joins TRBV18 to TRBJ2-7; TRBD1 aligns across 7 bases. From germline, CDR1 is KGHSH and CDR2 LQKENI. The CDR3 totals 13 residues. CDR3 protein: CASSLTPEDRTHF. CDR3 DNA: TGTGCCAGCTCCCTAACCCCGGAGGACAGGACGCACTTC.

This sequence joins TRBV6-5 and TRBJ2-3, with 7 bases matching TRBD2. The CDR3 length is 13 residues. Germline V gene sequence: CDR1 MNHEY, CDR2 SVGAGI. The V gene end was trimmed by 5 bases and the J gene end by 6 bases; junction bases not matched to a gene: 5. Written as DNA, the CDR3 is TGTGCCAGCAGTCTCCGGGGAGGGGATACGCAGTATTTT. Protein product: CASSLRGGDTQYF.

The rearrangement links TRBV30 to TRBJ2-7; TRBD2 aligns across 9 bases. The germline V gene encodes CDR1 GTSNPN and CDR2 SVGIG (reference sequence). The junction had 8 bases not matched to a gene; V was cut back by 3 bases and J by 5 bases. This CDR3 spans 14 amino acids. This chain's CDR3 is CAWRLSGSGNEQYF. The CDR3 coding sequence is TGTGCCTGGAGACTTAGCGGGAGTGGCAACGAGCAGTACTTC. The complete variable domain, with remaining parts taken from reference TRBV30 and TRBJ2-7, reads SQTIHQWPATLVQPVGSPLSLECTVEGTSNPNLYWYRQAAGRGLQLLFYSVGIGQISSEVPQNLSASRPQDRQFILSSKKLLLSDSGFYLCAWRLSGSGNEQYFGPGTRLTVT.

The genes are TRBV7-8 and TRBJ2-5; no firm D call. The CDR3 is 13 amino acids. Per the germline V gene, CDR1 is SGHVS and CDR2 is FQNEAQ. V dropped 0 bases and J dropped 5 bases, with 7 bases sitting between them. As DNA, the CDR3 is TGTGCCAGCAGCTTAGCGAGGAAGGAGACCCAGTACTTC. Translation gives CASSLARKETQYF.